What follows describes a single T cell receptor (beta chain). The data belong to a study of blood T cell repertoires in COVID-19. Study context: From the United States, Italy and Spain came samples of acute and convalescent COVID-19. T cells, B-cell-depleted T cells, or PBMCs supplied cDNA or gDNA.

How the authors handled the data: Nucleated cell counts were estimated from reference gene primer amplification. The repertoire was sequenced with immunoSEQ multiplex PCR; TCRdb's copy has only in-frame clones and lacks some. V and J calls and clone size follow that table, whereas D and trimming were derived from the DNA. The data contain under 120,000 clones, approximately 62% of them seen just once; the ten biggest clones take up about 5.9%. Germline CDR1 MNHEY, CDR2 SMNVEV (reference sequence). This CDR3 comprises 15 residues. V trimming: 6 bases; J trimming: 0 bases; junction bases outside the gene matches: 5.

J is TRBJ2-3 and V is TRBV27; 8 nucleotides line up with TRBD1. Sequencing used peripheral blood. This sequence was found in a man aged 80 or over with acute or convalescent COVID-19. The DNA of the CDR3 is TGTGCCAGCAGCGGACAGGGCGCTAGCACAGATACGCAGTATTTT. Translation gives CASSGQGASTDTQYF.